This T cell receptor beta chain was found in a study of T cells in localized non-small cell lung cancer. This clone was seen a few times. Its antigen is unidentified. The data were produced by immunoSEQ multiplex PCR, yet TCRdb's version contains in-frame clones alone and is incomplete. The top ten clones hold approximately 3.6% of a sample with roughly 39,000 clones, 70% to 90% of them seen once. CDR1 MDHEN and CDR2 SYDVKM come from the germline V gene. The J segment lost 1 base and the V segment lost 3 bases, leaving 14 bases of the junction unmatched. This CDR3 spans 18 amino acids. General study findings and limits: T cell clonality was highest in uninvolved adjacent lung, above tumor. Higher blood T cell density tracked longer overall survival. Appearances in adjacent lung were noted for a median around 55 of the top 100 tumor clones.

This sequence originates from a man between 18 and 49 years old with stage I lung adenocarcinoma. Sequences were derived from peripheral blood, sampled before any cancer treatment. The chain couples TRBV28 to TRBJ1-1; 7 positions agree with TRBD1. In DNA form, the CDR3 reads TGTGCCAGCAGTTTCTTCAATTACCTGGGACAGTCGAACACTGAAGCTTTCTTT. Amino acid sequence: CASSFFNYLGQSNTEAFF.